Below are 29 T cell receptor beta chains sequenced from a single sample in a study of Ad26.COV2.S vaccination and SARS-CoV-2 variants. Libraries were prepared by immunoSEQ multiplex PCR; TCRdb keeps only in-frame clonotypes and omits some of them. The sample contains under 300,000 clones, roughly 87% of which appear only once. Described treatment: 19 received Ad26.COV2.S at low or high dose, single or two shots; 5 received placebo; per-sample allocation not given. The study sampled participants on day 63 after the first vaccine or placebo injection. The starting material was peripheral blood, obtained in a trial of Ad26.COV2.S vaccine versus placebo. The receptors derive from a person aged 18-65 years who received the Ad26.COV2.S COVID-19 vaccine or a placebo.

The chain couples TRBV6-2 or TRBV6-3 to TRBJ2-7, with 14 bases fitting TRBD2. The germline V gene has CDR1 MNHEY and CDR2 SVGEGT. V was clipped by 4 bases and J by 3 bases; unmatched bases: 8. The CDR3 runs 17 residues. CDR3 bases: TGTGCCAGCAGTTCGCCGACTAGCGGGGGGGCACGCTACGAGCAGTACTTC. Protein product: CASSSPTSGGARYEQYF.

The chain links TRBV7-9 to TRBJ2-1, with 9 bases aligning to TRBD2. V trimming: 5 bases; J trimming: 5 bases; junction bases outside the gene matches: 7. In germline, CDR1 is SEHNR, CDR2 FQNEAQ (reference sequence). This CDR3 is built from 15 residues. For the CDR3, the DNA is TGTGCCAGCAGCGGGCGGGAGGGCCTGCACAATGAGCAGTTCTTC. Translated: CASSGREGLHNEQFF.

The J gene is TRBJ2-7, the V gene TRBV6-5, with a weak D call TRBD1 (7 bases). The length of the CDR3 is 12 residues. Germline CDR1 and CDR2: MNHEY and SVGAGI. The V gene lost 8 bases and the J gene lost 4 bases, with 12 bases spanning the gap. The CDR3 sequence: CASSAGGYEQYF. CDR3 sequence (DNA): TGTGCCAGCTCGGCAGGGGGGTACGAGCAGTACTTC.

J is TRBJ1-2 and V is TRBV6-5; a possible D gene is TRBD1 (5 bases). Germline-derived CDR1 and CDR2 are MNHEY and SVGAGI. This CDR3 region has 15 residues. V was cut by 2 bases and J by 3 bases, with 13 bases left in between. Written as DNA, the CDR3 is TGTGCCAGCAGTTACACCTTATGGGGGGACTATGGCTACACCTTC. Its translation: CASSYTLWGDYGYTF.

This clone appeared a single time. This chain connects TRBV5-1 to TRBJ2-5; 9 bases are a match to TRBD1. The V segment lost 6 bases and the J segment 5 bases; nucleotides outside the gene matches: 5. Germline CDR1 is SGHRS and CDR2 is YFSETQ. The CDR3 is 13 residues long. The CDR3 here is CASNAGQGETQYF. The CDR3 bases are TGCGCCAGCAATGCAGGACAGGGGGAGACCCAGTACTTC. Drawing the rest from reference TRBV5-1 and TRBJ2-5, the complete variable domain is KAGVTQTPRYLIKTRGQQVTLSCSPISGHRSVSWYQQTPGQGLQFLFEYFSETQRNKGNFPGRFSGRQFSNSRSEMNVSTLELGDSALYLCASNAGQGETQYFGPGTRLLVL.

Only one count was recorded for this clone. CDR3 DNA: TGTGCCGTCGGTAATTGGGTAGGGGGAGGTGAGCAGTTCTTC. Residues: CAVGNWVGGGEQFF. J is TRBJ2-1 and V is TRBV19; the D gene could be TRBD1 or TRBD2 (6 bases each). Trimming removed 11 bases from V and 9 bases from J, with 23 bases in between. From germline, CDR1 is LNHDA and CDR2 SQIVND (reference sequence). CDR3 size: 14 residues.

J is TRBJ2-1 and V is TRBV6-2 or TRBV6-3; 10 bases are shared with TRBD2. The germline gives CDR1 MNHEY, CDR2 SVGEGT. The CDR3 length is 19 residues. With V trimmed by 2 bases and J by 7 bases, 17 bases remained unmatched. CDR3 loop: CASSYEAGGGLILTNEQFF. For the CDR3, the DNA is TGTGCCAGCAGTTACGAAGCGGGAGGGGGTCTGATCTTAACAAATGAGCAGTTCTTC.

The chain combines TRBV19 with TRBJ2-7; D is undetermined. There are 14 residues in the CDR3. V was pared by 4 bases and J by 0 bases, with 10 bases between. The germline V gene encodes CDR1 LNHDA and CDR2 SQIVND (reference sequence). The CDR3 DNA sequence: TGTGCCAGTAGTAAGGTGGGAAGCTCCTACGAGCAGTACTTC. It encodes CASSKVGSSYEQYF. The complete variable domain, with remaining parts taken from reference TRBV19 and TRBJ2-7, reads DGGITQSPKYLFRKEGQNVTLSCEQNLNHDAMYWYRQDPGQGLRLIYYSQIVNDFQKGDIAEGYSVSREKKESFPLTVTSAQKNPTAFYLCASSKVGSSYEQYFGPGTRLTVT.

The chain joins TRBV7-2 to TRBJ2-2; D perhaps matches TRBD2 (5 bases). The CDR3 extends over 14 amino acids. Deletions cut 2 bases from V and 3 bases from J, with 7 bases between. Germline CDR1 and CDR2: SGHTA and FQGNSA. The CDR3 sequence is CASSLLGDTGELFF. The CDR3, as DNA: TGTGCCAGCAGCTTACTGGGAGACACCGGGGAGCTGTTTTTT.

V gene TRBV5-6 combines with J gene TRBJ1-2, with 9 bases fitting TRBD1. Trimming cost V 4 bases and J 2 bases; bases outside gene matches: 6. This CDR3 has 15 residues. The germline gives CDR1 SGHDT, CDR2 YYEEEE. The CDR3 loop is CASSAWDRVNYGYTF. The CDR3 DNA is TGTGCCAGCAGCGCCTGGGACAGGGTGAACTATGGCTACACCTTC.

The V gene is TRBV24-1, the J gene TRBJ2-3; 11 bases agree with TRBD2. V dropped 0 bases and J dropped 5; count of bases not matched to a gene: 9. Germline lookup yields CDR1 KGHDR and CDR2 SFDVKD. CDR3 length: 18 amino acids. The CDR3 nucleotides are TGTGCCACCAGTGATTTGCCCGGTCGTAGCGGGAGGGGAGATACGCAGTATTTT. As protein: CATSDLPGRSGRGDTQYF.

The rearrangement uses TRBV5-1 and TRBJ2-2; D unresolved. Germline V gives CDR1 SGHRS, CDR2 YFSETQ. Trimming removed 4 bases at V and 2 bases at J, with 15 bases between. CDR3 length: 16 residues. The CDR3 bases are TGCGCCAGCAGCGAATCTGTTGTCGGAAACACCGGGGAGCTGTTTTTT. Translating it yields CASSESVVGNTGELFF.

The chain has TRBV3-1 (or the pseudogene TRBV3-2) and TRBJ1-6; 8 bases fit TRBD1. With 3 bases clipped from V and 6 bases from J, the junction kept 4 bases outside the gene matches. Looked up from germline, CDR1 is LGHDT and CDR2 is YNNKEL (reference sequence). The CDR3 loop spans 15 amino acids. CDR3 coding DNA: TGTGCCAGCAGCCACAGACAGGGGCGTAATTCACCCCTCCACTTT. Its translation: CASSHRQGRNSPLHF.

The CDR3 spells CASSSGTGRGYEQYF. In DNA, the CDR3 is TGTGCCAGCAGTTCCGGGACAGGGAGAGGGTACGAGCAGTACTTC. The V gene is TRBV2, the J gene TRBJ2-7, with 9 bases fitting TRBD1. CDR1 and CDR2 (germline): SNHLY, FYNNEI. The ends lost 5 bases at V and 4 bases at J; junction bases unmatched: 9. There are 15 residues in the CDR3.

For the CDR3, the DNA is TGTGCCAGCTCACCATGTGTGACAGGTAATTGCAATCAGCCCCAGCATTTT. Protein sequence: CASSPCVTGNCNQPQHF. The gene calls are TRBV18 and TRBJ1-5; a possible D gene is TRBD1 (6 bases). Germline assignment: CDR1 KGHSH and CDR2 LQKENI. The CDR3 is 17 amino acids. Trimming removed 2 bases from V and 2 bases from J, with 16 bases in between.

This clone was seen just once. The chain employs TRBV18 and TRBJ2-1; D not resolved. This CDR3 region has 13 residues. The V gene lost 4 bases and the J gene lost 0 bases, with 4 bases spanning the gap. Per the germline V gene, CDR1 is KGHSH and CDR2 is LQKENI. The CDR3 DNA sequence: TGTGCCAGCTCACGGGACTCCTACAATGAGCAGTTCTTC. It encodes CASSRDSYNEQFF. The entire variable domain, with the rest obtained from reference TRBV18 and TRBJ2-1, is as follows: NAGVMQNPRHLVRRRGQEARLRCSPMKGHSHVYWYRQLPEEGLKFMVYLQKENIIDESGMPKERFSAEFPKEGPSILRIQQVVRGDSAAYFCASSRDSYNEQFFGPGTRLTVL.

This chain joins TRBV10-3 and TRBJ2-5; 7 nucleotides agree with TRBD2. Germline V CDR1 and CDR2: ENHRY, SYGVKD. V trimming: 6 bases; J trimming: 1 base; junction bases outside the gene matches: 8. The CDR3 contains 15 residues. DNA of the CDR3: TGTGCCATCAGCTCCCCTGGGGGGGTCCAAGAGACCCAGTACTTC. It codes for CAISSPGGVQETQYF.

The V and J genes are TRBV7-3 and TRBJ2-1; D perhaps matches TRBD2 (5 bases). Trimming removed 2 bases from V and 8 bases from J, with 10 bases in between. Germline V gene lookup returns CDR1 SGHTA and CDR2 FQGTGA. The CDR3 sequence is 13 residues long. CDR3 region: CASSLDRGYEQFF. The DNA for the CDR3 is TGTGCCAGCAGCTTAGACCGGGGATATGAGCAGTTCTTC.

This chain's CDR3 is CASSARGAANNYGYTF. The CDR3 DNA follows: TGTGCCAGCAGCGCGCGAGGGGCCGCCAATAACTATGGCTACACCTTC. J is TRBJ1-2 and V is TRBV9, with D possibly being TRBD1 (5 bases). The CDR3 runs 16 residues. V lost 3 bases to trimming and J lost 1 base, with 16 bases between them. Germline-derived CDR1 and CDR2 are SGDLS and YYNGEE.

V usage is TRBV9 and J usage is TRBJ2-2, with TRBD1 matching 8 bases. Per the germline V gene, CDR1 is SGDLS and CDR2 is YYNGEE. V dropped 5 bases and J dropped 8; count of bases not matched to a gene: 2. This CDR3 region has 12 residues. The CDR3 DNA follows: TGTGCCAGCAGGGGGACAGGAGGGGAGCTGTTTTTT. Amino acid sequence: CASRGTGGELFF.

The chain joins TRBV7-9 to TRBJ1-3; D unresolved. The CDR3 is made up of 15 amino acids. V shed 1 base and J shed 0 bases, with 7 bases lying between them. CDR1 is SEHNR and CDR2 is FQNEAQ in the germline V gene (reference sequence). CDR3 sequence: CASSLDTYSGNTIYF. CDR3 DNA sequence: TGTGCCAGCAGCTTAGACACTTACTCTGGAAACACCATATATTTT.

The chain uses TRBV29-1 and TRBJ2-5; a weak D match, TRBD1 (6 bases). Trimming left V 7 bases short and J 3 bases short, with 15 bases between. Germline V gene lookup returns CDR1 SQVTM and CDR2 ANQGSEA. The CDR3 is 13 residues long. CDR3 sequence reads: CSAGIQGKETQYF. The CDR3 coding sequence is TGCAGCGCGGGAATCCAGGGGAAAGAGACCCAGTACTTC.

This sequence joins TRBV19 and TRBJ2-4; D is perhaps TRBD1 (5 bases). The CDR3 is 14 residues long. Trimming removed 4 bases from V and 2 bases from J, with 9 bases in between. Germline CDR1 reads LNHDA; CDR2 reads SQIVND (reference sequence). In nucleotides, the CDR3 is TGTGCCAGTAGTAATGCAGGGTCCAAAAACATTCAGTACTTC. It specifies CASSNAGSKNIQYF.

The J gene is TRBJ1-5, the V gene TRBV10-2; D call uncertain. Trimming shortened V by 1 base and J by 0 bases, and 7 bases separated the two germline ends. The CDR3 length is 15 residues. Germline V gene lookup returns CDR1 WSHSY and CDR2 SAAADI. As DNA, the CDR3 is TGCGCCAGCAGTGAGTGGGGAAATAGCAATCAGCCCCAGCATTTT. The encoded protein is CASSEWGNSNQPQHF.

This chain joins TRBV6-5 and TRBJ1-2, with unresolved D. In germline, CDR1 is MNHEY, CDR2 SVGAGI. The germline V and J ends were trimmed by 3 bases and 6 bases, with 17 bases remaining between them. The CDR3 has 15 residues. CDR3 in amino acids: CASSYSDGWVDGYTF. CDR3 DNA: TGTGCCAGCAGTTATTCTGACGGGTGGGTGGATGGCTACACCTTC.

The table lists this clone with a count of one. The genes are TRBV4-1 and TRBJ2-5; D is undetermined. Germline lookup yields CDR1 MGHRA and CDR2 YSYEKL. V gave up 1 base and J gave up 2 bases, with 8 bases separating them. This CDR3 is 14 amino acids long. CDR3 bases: TGCGCCAGCAGCCAAGGCGGCAATCAAGAGACCCAGTACTTC. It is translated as CASSQGGNQETQYF.

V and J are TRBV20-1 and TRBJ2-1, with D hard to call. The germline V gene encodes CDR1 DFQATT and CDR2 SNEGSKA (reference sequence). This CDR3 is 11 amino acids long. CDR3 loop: CRREAKTMGFF. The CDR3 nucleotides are TGCAGACGAGAGGCTAAGACCATGGGGTTCTTC.

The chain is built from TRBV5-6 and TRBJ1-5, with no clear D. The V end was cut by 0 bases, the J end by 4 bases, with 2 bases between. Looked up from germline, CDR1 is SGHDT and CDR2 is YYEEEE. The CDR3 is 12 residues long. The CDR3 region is CASSLGNQPQHF. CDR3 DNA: TGTGCCAGCAGCTTGGGTAATCAGCCCCAGCATTTT.

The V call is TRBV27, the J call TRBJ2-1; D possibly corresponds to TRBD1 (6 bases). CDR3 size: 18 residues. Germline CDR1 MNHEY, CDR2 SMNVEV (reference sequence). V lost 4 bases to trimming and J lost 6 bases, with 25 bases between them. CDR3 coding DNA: TGTGCCAGCAGTTCCCAGACTCGAGGCAGGGGAAGGGCCAATGAGCAGTTCTTC. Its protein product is CASSSQTRGRGRANEQFF.